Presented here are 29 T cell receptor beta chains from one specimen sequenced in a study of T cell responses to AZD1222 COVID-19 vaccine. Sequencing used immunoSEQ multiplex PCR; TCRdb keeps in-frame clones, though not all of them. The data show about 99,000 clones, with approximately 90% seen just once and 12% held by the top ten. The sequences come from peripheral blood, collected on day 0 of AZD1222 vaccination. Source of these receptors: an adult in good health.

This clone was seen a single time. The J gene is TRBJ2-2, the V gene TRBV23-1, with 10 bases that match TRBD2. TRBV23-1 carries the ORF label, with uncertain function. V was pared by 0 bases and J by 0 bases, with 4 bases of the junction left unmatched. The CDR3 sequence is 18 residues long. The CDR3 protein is CASSQSSTSGSNTGELFF. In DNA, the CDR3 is TGCGCCAGCAGTCAATCGTCGACTAGCGGGTCGAACACCGGGGAGCTGTTTTTT.

CDR3 protein: CASSAGQGWGYTF. The CDR3 DNA is TGTGCCAGCAGCGCTGGACAGGGGTGGGGCTACACCTTC. The chain has TRBV5-5 and TRBJ1-2, with 9 bases that match TRBD1. The germline gives CDR1 SGHKS, CDR2 YYEKEE (reference sequence). With V trimmed by 4 bases and J by 8 bases, 6 bases remained unmatched. CDR3 length: 13 amino acids.

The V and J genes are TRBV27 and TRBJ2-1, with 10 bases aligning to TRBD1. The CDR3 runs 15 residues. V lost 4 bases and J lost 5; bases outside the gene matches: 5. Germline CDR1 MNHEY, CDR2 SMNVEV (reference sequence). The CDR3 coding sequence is TGTGCCAGCAGTTCCGTGGGACAGGGGAACAATGAGCAGTTCTTC. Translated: CASSSVGQGNNEQFF.

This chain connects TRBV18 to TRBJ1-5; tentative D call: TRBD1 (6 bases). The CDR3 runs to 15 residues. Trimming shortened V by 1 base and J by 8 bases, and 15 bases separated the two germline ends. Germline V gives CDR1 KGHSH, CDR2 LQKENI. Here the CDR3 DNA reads TGTGCCAGCTCACCACAGGGCGGGGGGCTGGAGCCCCAGCATTTT. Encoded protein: CASSPQGGGLEPQHF.

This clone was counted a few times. The CDR3 region is CASSYSGGVRETQYF. The CDR3 DNA is TGTGCCAGCAGTTACTCTGGGGGGGTTAGGGAGACCCAGTACTTC. The rearrangement uses TRBV6-5 and TRBJ2-5; 7 bases fit TRBD2. V shed 0 bases and J 5 bases; nucleotides not matched to a gene: 6. The CDR3 covers 15 residues. CDR1 and CDR2 from the germline V gene are MNHEY and SVGAGI.

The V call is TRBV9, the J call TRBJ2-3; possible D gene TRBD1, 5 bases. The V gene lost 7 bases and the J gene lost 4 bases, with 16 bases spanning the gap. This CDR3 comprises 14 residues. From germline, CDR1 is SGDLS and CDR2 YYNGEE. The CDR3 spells CASGSTRVADTQYF. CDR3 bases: TGTGCCAGCGGCTCGACCAGGGTTGCAGATACGCAGTATTTT.

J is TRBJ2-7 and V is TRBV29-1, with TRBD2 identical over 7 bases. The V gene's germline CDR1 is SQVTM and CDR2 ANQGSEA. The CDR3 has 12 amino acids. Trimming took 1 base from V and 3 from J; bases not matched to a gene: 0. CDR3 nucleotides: TGCAGCGTTGAAGGCGGGGGCTACGAGCAGTACTTC. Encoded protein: CSVEGGGYEQYF.

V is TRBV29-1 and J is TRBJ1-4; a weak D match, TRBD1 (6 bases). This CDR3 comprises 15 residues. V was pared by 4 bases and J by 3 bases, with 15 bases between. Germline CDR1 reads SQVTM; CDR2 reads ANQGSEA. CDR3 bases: TGCAGCGTTGGGGAGGGGGGTTCAGCTAATGAAAAACTGTTTTTT. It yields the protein CSVGEGGSANEKLFF.

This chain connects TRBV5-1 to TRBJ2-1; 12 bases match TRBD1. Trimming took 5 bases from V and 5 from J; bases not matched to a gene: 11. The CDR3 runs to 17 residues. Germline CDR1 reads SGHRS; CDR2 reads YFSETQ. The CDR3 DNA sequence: TGCGCCAGCAGTTTTACCTCCGGGACAGGGGGCCACAATGAGCAGTTCTTC. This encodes CASSFTSGTGGHNEQFF. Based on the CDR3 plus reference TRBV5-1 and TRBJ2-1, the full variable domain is KAGVTQTPRYLIKTRGQQVTLSCSPISGHRSVSWYQQTPGQGLQFLFEYFSETQRNKGNFPGRFSGRQFSNSRSEMNVSTLELGDSALYLCASSFTSGTGGHNEQFFGPGTRLTVL.

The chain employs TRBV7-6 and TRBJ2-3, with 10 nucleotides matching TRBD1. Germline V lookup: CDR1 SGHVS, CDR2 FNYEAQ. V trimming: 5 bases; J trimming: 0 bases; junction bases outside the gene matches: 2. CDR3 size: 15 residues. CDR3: CASSPGQGSTDTQYF. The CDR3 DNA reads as TGTGCCAGCAGCCCGGGACAGGGGAGCACAGATACGCAGTATTTT.

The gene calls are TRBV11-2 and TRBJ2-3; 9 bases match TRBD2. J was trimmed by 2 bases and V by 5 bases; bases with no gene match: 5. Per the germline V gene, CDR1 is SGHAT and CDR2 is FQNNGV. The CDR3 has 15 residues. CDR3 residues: CASSPLAGYTDTQYF. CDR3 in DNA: TGTGCCAGCAGCCCCCTAGCGGGGTACACAGATACGCAGTATTTT. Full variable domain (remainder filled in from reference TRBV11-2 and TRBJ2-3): EAGVAQSPRYKIIEKRQSVAFWCNPISGHATLYWYQQILGQGPKLLIQFQNNGVVDDSQLPKDRFSAERLKGVDSTLKIQPAKLEDSAVYLCASSPLAGYTDTQYFGPGTRLTVL.

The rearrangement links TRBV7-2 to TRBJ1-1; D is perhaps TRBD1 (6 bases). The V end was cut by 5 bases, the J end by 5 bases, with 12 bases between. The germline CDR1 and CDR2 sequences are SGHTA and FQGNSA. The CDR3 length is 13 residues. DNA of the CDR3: TGTGCCAGCAGCGGGGGGGGCCAAACTGAAGCTTTCTTT. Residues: CASSGGGQTEAFF.

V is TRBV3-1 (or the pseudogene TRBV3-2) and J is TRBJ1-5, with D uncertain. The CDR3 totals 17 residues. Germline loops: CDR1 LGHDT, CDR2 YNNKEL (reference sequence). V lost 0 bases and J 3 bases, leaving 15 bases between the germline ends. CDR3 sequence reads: CASSQDRELLDNQPQHF. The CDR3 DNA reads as TGTGCCAGCAGCCAAGATCGAGAACTCCTGGACAATCAGCCCCAGCATTTT.

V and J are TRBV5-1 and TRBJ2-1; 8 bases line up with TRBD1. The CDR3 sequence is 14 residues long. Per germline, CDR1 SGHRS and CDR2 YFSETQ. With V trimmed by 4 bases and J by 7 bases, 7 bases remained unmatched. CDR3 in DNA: TGCGCCAGCAGCGAAGGACAGGGAGGAAATGAGCAGTTCTTC. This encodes CASSEGQGGNEQFF.

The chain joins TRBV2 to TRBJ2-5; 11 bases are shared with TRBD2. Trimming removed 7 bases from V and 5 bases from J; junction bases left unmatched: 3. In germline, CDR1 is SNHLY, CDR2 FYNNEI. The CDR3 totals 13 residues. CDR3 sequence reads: CASMGLAAETQYF. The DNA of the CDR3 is TGTGCCAGCATGGGACTAGCGGCGGAGACCCAGTACTTC.

The CDR3 DNA reads as TGCGCCAGCAGCCAATCTACCGGGACAGGGGACTTAAATGAGCAGTTCTTC. Protein product: CASSQSTGTGDLNEQFF. This chain links TRBV4-1 with TRBJ2-1; 10 nucleotides agree with TRBD1. Germline loops: CDR1 MGHRA, CDR2 YSYEKL. This CDR3 contains 17 residues. V shed 2 bases, J shed 7 bases, and the junction held 11 bases outside the gene matches.

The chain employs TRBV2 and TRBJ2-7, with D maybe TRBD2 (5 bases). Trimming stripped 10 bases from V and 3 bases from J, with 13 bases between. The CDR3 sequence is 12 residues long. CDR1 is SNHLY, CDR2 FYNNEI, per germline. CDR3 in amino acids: CAILRGGYEQYF. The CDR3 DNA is TGTGCCATCCTTCGGGGTGGCTACGAGCAGTACTTC. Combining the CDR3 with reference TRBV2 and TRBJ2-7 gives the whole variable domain EPEVTQTPSHQVTQMGQEVILRCVPISNHLYFYWYRQILGQKVEFLVSFYNNEISEKSEIFDDQFSVERPDGSNFTLKIRSTKLEDSAMYFCAILRGGYEQYFGPGTRLTVT.

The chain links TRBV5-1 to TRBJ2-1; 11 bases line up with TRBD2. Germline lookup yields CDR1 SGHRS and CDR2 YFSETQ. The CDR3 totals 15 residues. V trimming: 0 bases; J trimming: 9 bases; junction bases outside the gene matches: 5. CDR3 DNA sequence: TGCGCCAGCAGCTTGGTACTAGCGGGAGAGGGTGAGCAGTTCTTC. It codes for CASSLVLAGEGEQFF. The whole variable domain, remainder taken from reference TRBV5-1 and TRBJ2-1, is KAGVTQTPRYLIKTRGQQVTLSCSPISGHRSVSWYQQTPGQGLQFLFEYFSETQRNKGNFPGRFSGRQFSNSRSEMNVSTLELGDSALYLCASSLVLAGEGEQFFGPGTRLTVL.

CDR3: CASSPHLGGLDQPQHF. Here the CDR3 DNA reads TGTGCCAGCAGTCCCCATCTAGGGGGTCTGGATCAGCCCCAGCATTTT. The chain employs TRBV28 and TRBJ1-5, with a possible D match to TRBD1 (6 bases). The germline gives CDR1 MDHEN, CDR2 SYDVKM. With 5 bases removed from V and 5 bases from J, the gap between germline ends came to 19 bases. This CDR3 is 16 amino acids long. Full variable domain (missing parts from reference TRBV28 and TRBJ1-5): DVKVTQSSRYLVKRTGEKVFLECVQDMDHENMFWYRQDPGLGLRLIYFSYDVKMKEKGDIPEGYSVSREKKERFSLILESASTNQTSMYLCASSPHLGGLDQPQHFGDGTRLSIL.

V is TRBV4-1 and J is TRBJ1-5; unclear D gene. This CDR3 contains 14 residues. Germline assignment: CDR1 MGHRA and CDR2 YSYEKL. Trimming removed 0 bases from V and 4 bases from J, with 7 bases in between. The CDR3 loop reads CASSQDPTNQPQHF. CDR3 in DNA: TGCGCCAGCAGCCAAGACCCTACTAATCAGCCCCAGCATTTT.

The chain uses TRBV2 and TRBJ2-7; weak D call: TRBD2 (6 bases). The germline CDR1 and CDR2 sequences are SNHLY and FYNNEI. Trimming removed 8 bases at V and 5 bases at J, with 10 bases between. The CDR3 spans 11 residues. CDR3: CASGSSDEQYF. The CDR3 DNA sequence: TGTGCCAGCGGATCTAGCGACGAGCAGTACTTC.

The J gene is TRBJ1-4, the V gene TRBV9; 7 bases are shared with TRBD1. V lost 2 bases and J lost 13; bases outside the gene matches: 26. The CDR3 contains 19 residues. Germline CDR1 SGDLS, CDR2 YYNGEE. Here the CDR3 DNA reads TGTGCCAGCAGCGTCGACAGGGCCTCGGGGGCGGGTTATGAAAAAGGACTGTTTTTT. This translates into CASSVDRASGAGYEKGLFF.

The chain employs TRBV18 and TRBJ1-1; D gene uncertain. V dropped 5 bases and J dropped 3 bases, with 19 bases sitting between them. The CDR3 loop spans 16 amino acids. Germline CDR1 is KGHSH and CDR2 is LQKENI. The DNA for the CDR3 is TGTGCCAGCTCATTAATGACCCTTAGTTTGGACACTGAAGCTTTCTTT. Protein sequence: CASSLMTLSLDTEAFF.

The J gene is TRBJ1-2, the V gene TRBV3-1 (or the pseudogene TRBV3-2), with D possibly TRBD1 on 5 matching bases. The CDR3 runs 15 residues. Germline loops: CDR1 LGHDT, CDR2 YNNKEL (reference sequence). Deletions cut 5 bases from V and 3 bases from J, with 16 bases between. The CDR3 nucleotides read TGTGCCAGCAGCGGCCGACAGATGATTTACTATGGCTACACCTTC. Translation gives CASSGRQMIYYGYTF.

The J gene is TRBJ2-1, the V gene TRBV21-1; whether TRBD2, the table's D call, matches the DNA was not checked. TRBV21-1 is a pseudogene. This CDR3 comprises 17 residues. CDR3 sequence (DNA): TGTGCCAGCAGCAAAACGGGGGGGAAGGTGGCCTACAATGAGCAGTTCTTC. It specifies CASSKTGGKVAYNEQFF.

The chain's CDR3 is CASSTGTSETYEQYF. Written as DNA, the CDR3 is TGCGCCAGCAGCACCGGGACTAGCGAAACCTACGAGCAGTACTTC. The chain recombines TRBV5-1 with TRBJ2-7; 10 bases line up with TRBD2. Looked up from germline, CDR1 is SGHRS and CDR2 is YFSETQ. V was clipped by 4 bases and J by 2 bases; unmatched bases: 6. This CDR3 comprises 15 residues.

The CDR3 nucleotides read TGTGCCAGCAGCTTAGCGGAGGCAGTCTATGGCTACACCTTC. Its protein product is CASSLAEAVYGYTF. The V and J genes are TRBV7-8 and TRBJ1-2, with D unresolved. Per germline, CDR1 SGHVS and CDR2 FQNEAQ. V lost 0 bases to trimming and J lost 4 bases, with 9 bases between them. This CDR3 is 14 amino acids long.

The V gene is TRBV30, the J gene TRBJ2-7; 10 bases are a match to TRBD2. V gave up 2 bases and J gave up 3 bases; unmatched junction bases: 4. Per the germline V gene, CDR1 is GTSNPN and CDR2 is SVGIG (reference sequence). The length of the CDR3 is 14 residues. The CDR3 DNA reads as TGTGCCTGGAGTTTACTAGCGGGGAGCTACGAGCAGTACTTC. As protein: CAWSLLAGSYEQYF.

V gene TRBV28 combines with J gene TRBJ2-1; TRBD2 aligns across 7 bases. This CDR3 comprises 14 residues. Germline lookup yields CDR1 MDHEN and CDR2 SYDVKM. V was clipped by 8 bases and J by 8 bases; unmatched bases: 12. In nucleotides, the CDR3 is TGTGCCAGCGCGGGAGACGTTATGAGAGATGAGCAGTTCTTC. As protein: CASAGDVMRDEQFF.